This T cell receptor (beta chain) was captured by sequencing in a study of monozygotic twins with cystic fibrosis (dated by TCRdb to the early 2020s). With respect to the entire study: Around 3.1 micrograms of fragmented DNA went through roughly 15 PCR cycles to produce barcoded libraries. The cohort comprised ten female and six male twin pairs aged about 2.0 to 36.4 years, median about 9.3 years, mostly children and adolescents. On the day blood was drawn, the twins' weight-for-height and FEVPerc (FEV1 disease centile) were ranked against those of the roughly 960 cohort participants. The study compared TCR beta repertoires within and between 16 monozygotic twin pairs with cystic fibrosis to assess genetic influence on V and J gene usage. Data for three of the twin pairs had previously been reported in another context. Findings and caveats that apply to the study as a whole: Simpson clonality was found to be generally low (median approximately 0.009), suggesting a naive-dominated repertoire, although higher clonality was observed in the most severely affected patients. Monozygotic CF twin pairs shared significantly more nucleotide-identical clonotypes within each pair than unrelated CF individuals shared with one another (P = 0.000026, Mann-Whitney). The cohort was small, and no association was found between shared CDR3 numbers and age, concordance or disease severity. The greatest similarity to the co-twin was observed for V gene usage in 13 of 16 pairs and for J usage in 8 of 16 pairs, which suggested genetic constraints.

TCR beta CDR3 regions were amplified by multiplex PCR with the immunoSEQ immune profiling system according to the manufacturer's instructions. An Illumina NextSeq system was used to carry out the sequencing. From the authors' description of their analysis: The immunoSEQ Analyzer platform handled processing of the sequence data, and clonality was calculated by taking the square root of Simpson's index of productive rearrangements. Jensen-Shannon distance served as the measure of similarity in V and J usage, while OLGA was used to compute CDR3 generation probabilities. The researchers looked up shared CDR3 sequences in the immuneACCESS database (August 2020) and in VDJdb (December 2020). This immuneACCESS table, as held by TCRdb, lists in-frame sequences with V and J called but not all clones. Of the missing ones, under half trace to an unresolved V gene in checked studies; the others have no known cause. For V, J and clone size, that table is used; D and trimming come from the DNA. Across this sample there are about 24,000 clones, with roughly 90% seen only once. Under 0.3% of the sample rests with the top ten.

The twin pairs came from the European Cystic Fibrosis Twin and Sibling Study Cohort, a cohort that recruited patients from roughly 160 CF clinics across 14 European countries. Both zygosity and CFTR genotype were checked in-house, and zygosity was tested with multiplex PCR across nine short tandem repeat loci. Peripheral blood was sampled from each twin, and clinical parameters were recorded on the day of blood sampling. Genomic DNA was isolated from peripheral blood cells with phenol/chloroform and kept in TE buffer at 4 degrees C. As regards this clone: What antigen it recognizes has not been identified. The record has no base qualities; no much larger clone is one base away.

The specimen was blood. The sequence derives from a girl aged 2-10 years with cystic fibrosis.

The CDR3 sequence is CASSDQETQYF. The nucleotide sequence reads TGTGCCAGCAGCGACCAAGAGACCCAGTACTTC. The chain employs TRBV9 and TRBJ2-5; no D segment can be confidently identified. V loses 3 bases, J loses 0 bases, and the germline ends lie 0 bases apart. The CDR3 runs 11 residues from the cysteine to the phenylalanine. CDR3 DNA only is kept here, 33 bases in frame from base 1. CDR1 is given as SGDLS and CDR2 as YYNGEE, both from the germline V gene.